This passage covers 28 T cell receptor beta chains from one sample sequenced in a study of blood T cell repertoires in COVID-19. Clones were sequenced by immunoSEQ multiplex PCR, and TCRdb holds only the in-frame ones, with some missing. Of some 390,000 clones in the sample, around 87% were seen once. The sample consisted of peripheral blood. These receptors were taken from a woman aged 60-70 years with COVID-19, enrolled during active disease.

V gene TRBV3-1 (or the pseudogene TRBV3-2) combines with J gene TRBJ1-1; TRBD1 might be the D (5 bases). V was pared by 0 bases and J by 8 bases, with 10 bases between. Germline-derived CDR1 and CDR2 are LGHDT and YNNKEL (reference sequence). The length of the CDR3 is 13 residues. CDR3 loop: CASSQDRPGEAFF. DNA of the CDR3: TGTGCCAGCAGCCAAGATAGGCCAGGGGAAGCTTTCTTT.

The chain carries TRBV27 and TRBJ2-5, with D perhaps TRBD2 (6 bases). Germline V gene data show CDR1 as MNHEY and CDR2 as SMNVEV (reference sequence). Trimming removed 6 bases from V and 2 bases from J, with 16 bases in between. This CDR3 region has 15 residues. CDR3 nucleotides: TGTGCCAGCAGAAGACTAGGACTAAATCAAGAGACCCAGTACTTC. Protein sequence: CASRRLGLNQETQYF.

This clone has only one observation. V is TRBV6-5 and J is TRBJ1-2; TRBD1 aligns across 7 bases. The ends lost 6 bases at V and 2 bases at J; junction bases unmatched: 3. Germline assignment: CDR1 MNHEY and CDR2 SVGAGI. The CDR3 loop spans 13 amino acids. The CDR3 DNA follows: TGTGCCAGCAGATTGACAGGGAACTATGGCTACACCTTC. This gives the protein CASRLTGNYGYTF.

The chain is built from TRBV6-2 or TRBV6-3 and TRBJ1-2; 10 bases map to TRBD1. The CDR3 runs to 13 residues. Trimming took 6 bases from V and 8 from J; bases not matched to a gene: 6. Germline CDR1 reads MNHEY; CDR2 reads SVGEGT. The CDR3 nucleotides read TGTGCCAGCAGCCTCGGGACAGGGGACGGCTACACCTTC. This codes for CASSLGTGDGYTF.

This clone was counted a single time. The rearrangement uses TRBV5-5 and TRBJ2-7; possible D gene TRBD1, 6 bases. In germline, CDR1 is SGHKS, CDR2 YYEKEE (reference sequence). The CDR3 runs 15 residues. Trimming cost V 4 bases and J 0 bases, with 14 bases left between them. In DNA form, the CDR3 reads TGTGCCAGCAGCCCGACAGGATTAAGCTCCTACGAGCAGTACTTC. Translating gives CASSPTGLSSYEQYF.

This clone occurred once. This rearrangement joins TRBV6-6 to TRBJ1-2; 8 nucleotides line up with TRBD1. Looked up from germline, CDR1 is MNHNY and CDR2 is SVGAGI (reference sequence). The CDR3 has 15 amino acids. Losses at the gene ends were 2 bases for V and 4 bases for J; bases not matched to a gene: 6. DNA of the CDR3: TGTGCCAGCAGTTACGGTAGACAGGGGACCTATGGCTACACCTTC. Its protein product is CASSYGRQGTYGYTF.

The chain links TRBV6-5 to TRBJ1-2; D is unclear. Germline V gene sequence: CDR1 MNHEY, CDR2 SVGAGI. CDR3 length: 15 amino acids. V was pared by 2 bases and J by 8 bases, with 18 bases between. The CDR3 DNA is TGTGCCAGCAGTTACACCCGGGATCAGCGAGGGGGCTACACCTTC. This encodes CASSYTRDQRGGYTF.

This chain uses TRBV28 with TRBJ2-7, with D possibly TRBD1 on 7 matching bases. The ends were cut back, 7 bases at V and 7 bases at J, with 17 bases in the middle. Germline V lookup: CDR1 MDHEN, CDR2 SYDVKM. The CDR3 runs 13 residues. The CDR3 sequence: CASTAGGGREQYF. For the CDR3, the DNA is TGTGCCAGCACAGCAGGAGGGGGCCGGGAGCAGTACTTC.

This chain links TRBV10-2 with TRBJ1-2, with 8 positions matching TRBD1. CDR1 is WSHSY, CDR2 SAAADI, per germline. The CDR3 is 14 residues long. With V trimmed by 5 bases and J by 3 bases, 5 bases remained unmatched. CDR3 in amino acids: CASSFLQGDYGYTF. CDR3 in DNA: TGCGCCAGCAGTTTCTTACAGGGGGACTATGGCTACACCTTC.

This clone has just one count. The J gene is TRBJ1-1, the V gene TRBV3-1 (or the pseudogene TRBV3-2); D is unclear. This CDR3 has 15 amino acids. V was shortened by 1 base and J by 0 bases, with 9 bases between the two germline ends. The germline CDR1 and CDR2 sequences are LGHDT and YNNKEL (reference sequence). The CDR3, as DNA: TGTGCCAGCAGCCAAGGGGCGGGAATGAACACTGAAGCTTTCTTT. Translating gives CASSQGAGMNTEAFF.

This sequence joins TRBV28 and TRBJ1-6; possible D gene TRBD1, 5 bases. The ends were cut back, 6 bases at V and 5 bases at J, with 11 bases in the middle. In germline, CDR1 is MDHEN, CDR2 SYDVKM. This CDR3 contains 14 residues. In DNA, the CDR3 is TGTGCCAGCAGGGGCGGACAAAATAATTCACCCCTCCACTTT. Protein product: CASRGGQNNSPLHF.

The chain combines TRBV5-1 with TRBJ2-7, with 12 nucleotides matching TRBD2. Germline-derived CDR1 and CDR2 are SGHRS and YFSETQ. CDR3 length: 14 residues. Germline trimming cut 3 bases from V and 3 bases from J; bases unmatched to any gene: 1. The CDR3 nucleotides are TGCGCCAGCAGCTCGGGACTAGCGGGCTACGAGCAGTACTTC. Its translation is CASSSGLAGYEQYF. The variable domain in full, with the rest retrieved from reference TRBV5-1 and TRBJ2-7, is KAGVTQTPRYLIKTRGQQVTLSCSPISGHRSVSWYQQTPGQGLQFLFEYFSETQRNKGNFPGRFSGRQFSNSRSEMNVSTLELGDSALYLCASSSGLAGYEQYFGPGTRLTVT.

This chain joins TRBV19 and TRBJ1-5; possible D gene TRBD1, 6 bases. Trimming removed 4 bases at V and 0 bases at J, with 10 bases between. The CDR3 has 15 residues. The germline V gene encodes CDR1 LNHDA and CDR2 SQIVND (reference sequence). CDR3 nucleotides: TGTGCCAGTAGTACCAGACAGGATAGCAATCAGCCCCAGCATTTT. Its protein is CASSTRQDSNQPQHF.

The chain couples TRBV5-1 to TRBJ1-6; 7 bases are a match to TRBD1. Germline CDR1 and CDR2: SGHRS and YFSETQ. The CDR3 contains 14 residues. The trim removed 6 bases at V and 6 bases at J, leaving 6 bases unmatched. CDR3 protein: CASKTGLRNSPLHF. CDR3 coding DNA: TGCGCCAGCAAGACAGGGCTCCGTAATTCACCCCTCCACTTT.

This clone appeared a few times. The chain combines TRBV12-3 or TRBV12-4 with TRBJ2-7; D is unclear. The ends were cut back, 3 bases at V and 7 bases at J, with 13 bases in the middle. The length of the CDR3 is 13 residues. DNA of the CDR3: TGTGCCAGCAGTTTGGGCCCCTATAGAGAGCAGTACTTC. It yields the protein CASSLGPYREQYF.

Regarding this clone: The same CDR3 is also encoded by other DNA sequences in this sample. The J gene is TRBJ2-3, the V gene TRBV7-9; D might be TRBD1 (6 bases). The CDR3 loop spans 15 amino acids. V was pared by 3 bases and J by 0 bases, with 10 bases between. Germline loops: CDR1 SEHNR, CDR2 FQNEAQ (reference sequence). The CDR3 DNA reads TGTGCCAGCAGCTTTCTTGGGGGCAGCACAGATACGCAGTATTTT. This codes for CASSFLGGSTDTQYF.

Written as DNA, the CDR3 is TGTGCCAGCAGCTTCCTTGGGCCTACCACAGATACGCAGTATTTT. It translates to CASSFLGPTTDTQYF. The chain uses TRBV7-3 and TRBJ2-3; D uncertain. The CDR3 covers 15 residues. Germline V gene lookup returns CDR1 SGHTA and CDR2 FQGTGA. Trimming shortened V by 3 bases and J by 2 bases, and 12 bases separated the two germline ends. Full variable domain (outside the CDR3, taken from reference TRBV7-3 and TRBJ2-3): GAGVSQTPSNKVTEKGKYVELRCDPISGHTALYWYRQSLGQGPEFLIYFQGTGAADDSGLPNDRFFAVRPEGSVSTLKIQRTERGDSAVYLCASSFLGPTTDTQYFGPGTRLTVL.

The chain links TRBV4-1 to TRBJ1-4, with unresolved D. The V end was cut by 5 bases, the J end by 5 bases, with 24 bases between. The germline V gene has CDR1 MGHRA and CDR2 YSYEKL. This CDR3 region has 18 residues. As DNA, the CDR3 is TGCGCCAGCAGCACTCACCCCCGGGTCCTCAGTCAAAATGAAAAACTGTTTTTT. Protein product: CASSTHPRVLSQNEKLFF.

V is TRBV7-9 and J is TRBJ2-5, with D perhaps TRBD1 (9 bases). CDR3 size: 14 residues. CDR1 and CDR2 from the germline V gene are SEHNR and FQNEAQ (reference sequence). Between the trimmed V and J ends, which lost 6 bases and 5 bases, there was a span of 16 bases. This chain's CDR3 is CASRRGDRAETQYF. The CDR3 DNA reads TGTGCCAGCAGGCGGGGGGACAGGGCGGAGACCCAGTACTTC.

This clone was found once. The rearrangement links TRBV6-5 to TRBJ2-3; TRBD1 might be the D (5 bases). The CDR3 spans 14 residues. Germline V gene sequence: CDR1 MNHEY, CDR2 SVGAGI. The germline V and J ends were trimmed by 6 bases and 6 bases, with 16 bases remaining between them. In nucleotides, the CDR3 is TGTGCCAGCAGGGTAAAACTATCAGGGGATACGCAGTATTTT. Its translation: CASRVKLSGDTQYF.

A single count supports this clone. This rearrangement joins TRBV2 to TRBJ1-2; possible D gene TRBD1, 5 bases. CDR3 length: 13 amino acids. Germline V gene sequence: CDR1 SNHLY, CDR2 FYNNEI. V was cut by 7 bases and J by 8 bases, with 17 bases left in between. CDR3 residues: CASTPDILGGYTF. In DNA form, the CDR3 reads TGTGCCAGCACCCCGGACATCCTCGGCGGCTACACCTTC. The variable domain in full, with the rest retrieved from reference TRBV2 and TRBJ1-2, is EPEVTQTPSHQVTQMGQEVILRCVPISNHLYFYWYRQILGQKVEFLVSFYNNEISEKSEIFDDQFSVERPDGSNFTLKIRSTKLEDSAMYFCASTPDILGGYTFGSGTRLTVV.

J is TRBJ1-6 and V is TRBV18; 10 nucleotides match TRBD1. CDR1 is KGHSH and CDR2 is LQKENI in the germline V gene. The CDR3 contains 16 residues. The V and J ends lost 3 bases and 7 bases, in that order; junction bases with no gene match: 6. This chain's CDR3 is CASSPWDRGENSPLHF. Here the CDR3 DNA reads TGTGCCAGCTCACCCTGGGACAGGGGTGAGAATTCACCCCTCCACTTT.

This rearrangement joins TRBV19 to TRBJ1-5; 7 bases are a match to TRBD1. J gave up 1 base and V 5 bases, and 8 bases lay outside the gene matches. Germline CDR1 LNHDA, CDR2 SQIVND (reference sequence). The CDR3 contains 16 residues. The CDR3: CASSDMRGPSNQPQHF. For the CDR3, the DNA is TGTGCCAGTAGTGATATGAGGGGGCCAAGCAATCAGCCCCAGCATTTT.

V and J are TRBV6-5 and TRBJ1-4; the D is unclear. V dropped 5 bases and J dropped 7 bases, with 5 bases sitting between them. This CDR3 contains 11 residues. Germline V CDR1 and CDR2: MNHEY, SVGAGI. CDR3 bases: TGTGCCAGCAGTAACAGTGAAAAACTGTTTTTT. Its translation: CASSNSEKLFF.

This clone was counted a single time. This chain connects TRBV25-1 to TRBJ2-1, with TRBD1 identical over 10 bases. Unmatched junction bases numbered 6, after V lost 8 bases and J lost 5 bases. CDR1 is MGHDK and CDR2 is SYGVNS in the germline V gene. The CDR3 is made up of 14 amino acids. CDR3 nucleotide sequence: TGTGCCAGCGGAAGGACAGGGGGTAACAATGAGCAGTTCTTC. It encodes CASGRTGGNNEQFF.

The V call is TRBV9, the J call TRBJ2-4; D might be TRBD1 (6 bases). This CDR3 is built from 15 residues. The germline V gene has CDR1 SGDLS and CDR2 YYNGEE. Trimming stripped 10 bases from V and 4 bases from J, with 21 bases between. The CDR3 sequence is CASSQVGDIKNIQYF. The CDR3 nucleotides are TGTGCCTCCTCTCAGGTCGGGGACATAAAAAACATTCAGTACTTC.

The V gene is TRBV7-9, the J gene TRBJ2-7, with 11 bases identical to TRBD2. The CDR3 spans 14 residues. Germline V gene sequence: CDR1 SEHNR, CDR2 FQNEAQ (reference sequence). J gave up 4 bases and V 5 bases, and 4 bases lay outside the gene matches. The CDR3 DNA reads as TGTGCCAGCAGCGAGACTAGCGGGGTTTACGAGCAGTACTTC. Its protein is CASSETSGVYEQYF. Variable domain in full (rest from reference TRBV7-9 and TRBJ2-7): DTGVSQNPRHKITKRGQNVTFRCDPISEHNRLYWYRQTLGQGPEFLTYFQNEAQLEKSRLLSDRFSAERPKGSFSTLEIQRTEQGDSAMYLCASSETSGVYEQYFGPGTRLTVT.

The table lists this clone with many counts. The J gene is TRBJ2-7, the V gene TRBV27; 7 positions match TRBD2. This CDR3 region has 14 residues. Germline loops: CDR1 MNHEY, CDR2 SMNVEV (reference sequence). The V segment lost 3 bases and the J segment 5 bases; nucleotides outside the gene matches: 7. Here the CDR3 DNA reads TGTGCCAGCAGTTTGGCGGGGAGGGCCCACGAGCAGTACTTC. As protein: CASSLAGRAHEQYF.